These 15 T cell receptor beta chains share one sample of origin, sequenced in a study of long-term antiretroviral therapy in people with HIV. The authors ran the immunoSEQ assay, v3.0, at survey level. Clones were read by immunoSEQ multiplex PCR, and TCRdb kept only the in-frame ones, dropping some. The sample records roughly 34,000 clones, around 79% being singletons. This specimen was unsorted PBMCs, taken 1.9 years after starting antiretroviral therapy. These receptors were collected from a young man with HIV.

The chain couples TRBV4-2 to TRBJ1-3, with a tentative D call TRBD1 (6 bases). Per germline, CDR1 LGHNA and CDR2 YNFKEQ. Deletions cut 0 bases from V and 0 bases from J, with 18 bases between. The length of the CDR3 is 19 residues. The CDR3 loop reads CASSQERGPGHTSGNTIYF. Here the CDR3 DNA reads TGTGCCAGCAGCCAAGAGAGAGGACCGGGACACACCTCTGGAAACACCATATATTTT.

This chain joins TRBV28 and TRBJ2-6, with 11 bases identical to TRBD2. CDR1 is MDHEN, CDR2 SYDVKM, per germline. The CDR3 runs to 16 residues. J gave up 2 bases and V 10 bases, and 7 bases lay outside the gene matches. The CDR3 bases are TGTGCCACCTCGACTAGCGGGGTCGCTGGGGCCAACGTCCTGACTTTC. Translation gives CATSTSGVAGANVLTF. Full variable domain (remainder filled in from reference TRBV28 and TRBJ2-6): DVKVTQSSRYLVKRTGEKVFLECVQDMDHENMFWYRQDPGLGLRLIYFSYDVKMKEKGDIPEGYSVSREKKERFSLILESASTNQTSMYLCATSTSGVAGANVLTFGAGSRLTVL.

The chain combines TRBV15 with TRBJ1-4; D is undetermined. This CDR3 comprises 11 residues. CDR1 and CDR2 (germline): LNHNV, YYDKDF (reference sequence). Trimming removed 4 bases at V and 15 bases at J, with 12 bases between. In nucleotides, the CDR3 is TGTGCCACCAGCAACTACGTGGAAATGTTTTTT. Its translation: CATSNYVEMFF.

J is TRBJ2-1 and V is TRBV5-6, with a weak D call TRBD2 (7 bases). Per the germline V gene, CDR1 is SGHDT and CDR2 is YYEEEE. This CDR3 spans 14 amino acids. V was clipped by 2 bases and J by 7 bases, with 13 bases between them. CDR3 DNA sequence: TGTGCCAGCAGCTTAGGGGGGGCCGGGAATGAGCAGTTCTTC. Protein: CASSLGGAGNEQFF.

The chain recombines TRBV6-5 with TRBJ2-5, with D maybe TRBD2 (6 bases). The ends were cut back, 2 bases at V and 5 bases at J, with 6 bases in the middle. The germline V gene has CDR1 MNHEY and CDR2 SVGAGI. CDR3 length: 12 residues. CDR3 DNA sequence: TGTGCCAGCAGTTACGGGGGGGAGACCCAGTACTTC. Its translation: CASSYGGETQYF.

This clone was seen only once. The rearrangement uses TRBV7-3 and TRBJ1-1; D uncertain. Germline loops: CDR1 SGHTA, CDR2 FQGTGA. The CDR3 is 14 residues long. V lost 4 bases to trimming and J lost 6 bases, with 15 bases between them. The CDR3 reads CASSSGSQNSEAFF. The CDR3 nucleotides are TGTGCCAGCAGCTCAGGCTCTCAAAACTCTGAAGCTTTCTTT.

This chain connects TRBV19 to TRBJ2-1; D remains ambiguous. V lost 5 bases and J 10 bases, leaving 15 bases between the germline ends. Germline V lookup: CDR1 LNHDA, CDR2 SQIVND (reference sequence). The CDR3 has 13 residues. The CDR3 bases are TGTGCCAGTAGTGACGGATGGGTGGCGGAGCAGTTCTTC. As protein: CASSDGWVAEQFF.

J is TRBJ2-3 and V is TRBV6-6, with 7 bases fitting TRBD2. Unmatched junction bases numbered 3, after V lost 1 base and J lost 5 bases. The germline gives CDR1 MNHNY, CDR2 SVGAGI (reference sequence). The CDR3 has 14 amino acids. The DNA of the CDR3 is TGTGCCAGCAGTTACTGGGGGGGAAAAGATACGCAGTATTTT. As protein: CASSYWGGKDTQYF.

This chain connects TRBV4-1 to TRBJ2-5; TRBD2 might be the D (5 bases). Trimming shortened V by 3 bases and J by 1 base, and 6 bases separated the two germline ends. The CDR3 spans 13 residues. Germline CDR1 is MGHRA and CDR2 is YSYEKL. CDR3 coding DNA: TGCGCCAGCAGCCATACTAGCCAAGAGACCCAGTACTTC. Translation gives CASSHTSQETQYF.

This clone was observed once. The gene calls are TRBV7-2 and TRBJ1-5; D is undetermined. Trimming took 5 bases from V and 2 from J, leaving 13 bases between them. Germline V lookup: CDR1 SGHTA, CDR2 FQGNSA. There are 15 residues in the CDR3. This CDR3 reads CASSPREGGNQPQHF. For the CDR3, the DNA is TGTGCCAGCAGCCCCCGGGAAGGTGGCAATCAGCCCCAGCATTTT.

The chain uses TRBV7-9 and TRBJ1-5; no clear D gene. Germline V lookup: CDR1 SEHNR, CDR2 FQNEAQ (reference sequence). V was clipped by 1 base and J by 0 bases, with 16 bases between them. The CDR3 has 18 residues. This chain's CDR3 is CASSLDIDRTHSNQPQHF. In DNA, the CDR3 is TGTGCCAGCAGCTTAGATATCGATCGGACTCATAGCAATCAGCCCCAGCATTTT.

The CDR3 DNA is TGCGCCAGCATCGAACAGGGGGGAACCGGGGAGCTGTTTTTT. Protein sequence: CASIEQGGTGELFF. The V gene is TRBV5-1, the J gene TRBJ2-2; 8 bases map to TRBD1. CDR3 length equals 14 residues. V shed 6 bases, J shed 5 bases, and the junction held 6 bases outside the gene matches. CDR1 SGHRS and CDR2 YFSETQ come from the germline V gene. Full variable domain (outside the CDR3, taken from reference TRBV5-1 and TRBJ2-2): KAGVTQTPRYLIKTRGQQVTLSCSPISGHRSVSWYQQTPGQGLQFLFEYFSETQRNKGNFPGRFSGRQFSNSRSEMNVSTLELGDSALYLCASIEQGGTGELFFGEGSRLTVL.

The chain combines TRBV13 with TRBJ1-1; D uncertain. The germline V gene has CDR1 PRHDT and CDR2 FYEKMQ (reference sequence). The CDR3 spans 11 residues. Trimming took off 1 base at V and 5 bases at J, with 2 bases between the two ends. The CDR3 DNA is TGTGCCAGCAGCTTAGAGACTGAAGCTTTCTTT. Translating it yields CASSLETEAFF. The variable domain in full, with the rest retrieved from reference TRBV13 and TRBJ1-1, is AAGVIQSPRHLIKEKRETATLKCYPIPRHDTVYWYQQGPGQDPQFLISFYEKMQSDKGSIPDRFSAQQFSDYHSELNMSSLELGDSALYFCASSLETEAFFGQGTRLTVV.

J is TRBJ2-2 and V is TRBV18; TRBD1 matches at 8 bases. The CDR3 runs 17 residues. Looked up from germline, CDR1 is KGHSH and CDR2 is LQKENI. J gave up 6 bases and V 1 base, and 10 bases lay outside the gene matches. The CDR3, as DNA: TGTGCCAGCTCACCACGAGGGGACCAGACAGGGGCCGGGGAGCTGTTTTTT. This sequence encodes CASSPRGDQTGAGELFF.

This chain links TRBV28 with TRBJ1-2; 10 nucleotides agree with TRBD1. CDR3 size: 14 residues. The ends lost 5 bases at V and 6 bases at J; junction bases unmatched: 6. Germline CDR1 and CDR2: MDHEN and SYDVKM. The CDR3 loop is CASSVRDRGHGYTF. The CDR3 DNA reads TGTGCCAGCAGTGTCCGGGACAGGGGCCATGGCTACACCTTC.